This TCR beta chain originates from a study of monozygotic twins with inflammatory bowel disease. The germline V gene has CDR1 SEHNR and CDR2 FQNEAQ (reference sequence). The CDR3 spans 11 residues. TCRdb re-called the 5' RACE reads and catalogs CDR3 proteins one per entry, DNA excluded. The specimen's table records about 210,000 distinct CDR3 sequences. V usage is TRBV7-9 and J usage is TRBJ1-2. This clonotype was obtained from a human donor with ulcerative colitis or Crohn's disease, or a healthy co-twin of an affected twin (not recorded which). The sequencing input was blood. CDR3 amino acids: CASSLSYGYTF.